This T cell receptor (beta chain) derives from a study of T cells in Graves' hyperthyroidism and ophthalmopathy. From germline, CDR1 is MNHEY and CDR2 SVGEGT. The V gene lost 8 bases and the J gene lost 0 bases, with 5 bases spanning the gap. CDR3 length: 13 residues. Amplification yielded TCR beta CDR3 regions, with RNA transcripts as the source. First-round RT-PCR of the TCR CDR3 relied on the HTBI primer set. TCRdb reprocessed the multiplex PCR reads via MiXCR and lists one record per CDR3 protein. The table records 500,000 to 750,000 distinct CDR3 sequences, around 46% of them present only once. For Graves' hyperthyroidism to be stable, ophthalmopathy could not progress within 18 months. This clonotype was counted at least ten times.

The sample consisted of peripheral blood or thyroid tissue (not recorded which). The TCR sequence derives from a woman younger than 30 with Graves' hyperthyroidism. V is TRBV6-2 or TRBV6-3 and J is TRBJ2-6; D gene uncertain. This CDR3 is CASGTSGANVLTF. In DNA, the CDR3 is TGTGCCAGCGGCACCTCTGGGGCCAACGTCCTGACTTTC.